These T cell receptor beta chains were read from a single sample in a study of T cell changes during pregnancy in multiple sclerosis. Sequenced by immunoSEQ multiplex PCR; TCRdb stores in-frame clones only, minus some. The sample lists 70,000 to 95,000 clones, around 93% occurring once. The sample was peripheral blood, taken in the second trimester of pregnancy. The receptors were sampled from a female donor with multiple sclerosis, enrolled in a pregnancy study. The CDR3 runs from the conserved cysteine through the conserved F or W. D genes are given only for firm matches. Rows give clone size only sometimes, using once, few, many, or a class for an expanded clone.

J: TRBJ2-6
D: NA
V: TRBV6-5
size: NA
CDR3: CASSYYSTGANVLTF
DNA: TGTGCCAGCAGTTACTACAGCACTGGGGCCAACGTCCTGACTTTC

J: TRBJ2-7
D: NA
V: TRBV7-9
size: once
CDR3: CASSPRQYEQYF
DNA: TGTGCCAGCAGTCCCCGACAGTACGAGCAGTACTTC

J: TRBJ2-1
D: NA
V: TRBV5-5
size: NA
CDR3: CASSLAIPAYNEQFF
DNA: TGTGCCAGCAGCTTGGCTATCCCCGCATACAATGAGCAGTTCTTC

J: TRBJ2-7
D: TRBD2
V: TRBV9
size: NA
CDR3: CASSEGLAGASYEQYF
DNA: TGTGCCAGCAGCGAGGGACTAGCGGGGGCCTCCTACGAGCAGTACTTC

J: TRBJ2-3
D: NA
V: TRBV7-9
size: NA
CDR3: CASSLPAGTDTQYF
DNA: TGTGCCAGCAGCTTGCCTGCGGGAACAGATACGCAGTATTTT

J: TRBJ1-4
D: NA
V: TRBV5-6
size: NA
CDR3: CASSRRGAGNEKLFF
DNA: TGTGCCAGCAGCCGGCGCGGGGCAGGGAATGAAAAACTGTTTTTT

J: TRBJ2-1
D: NA
V: TRBV6-5
size: NA
CDR3: CASSPGLPLYNEQFF
DNA: TGTGCCAGCAGCCCGGGACTCCCACTTTACAATGAGCAGTTCTTC

J: TRBJ1-6
D: NA
V: TRBV27
size: NA
CDR3: CASAEGRASYNSPLHF
DNA: TGTGCCAGCGCGGAGGGCAGAGCCTCCTATAATTCACCCCTCCACTTT

J: TRBJ2-7
D: TRBD2
V: TRBV27
size: NA
CDR3: CASSHRLAGNEQYF
DNA: TGTGCCAGCAGTCATCGACTAGCGGGGAACGAGCAGTACTTC

J: TRBJ2-2
D: NA
V: TRBV25-1
size: few
CDR3: CATRKDGLNTGELFF
DNA: TGTGCCACCCGGAAGGACGGACTGAACACCGGGGAGCTGTTTTTT

J: TRBJ1-1
D: NA
V: TRBV13
size: once
CDR3: CASSLPLGGITEAFF
DNA: TGTGCCAGCAGCCTACCCCTCGGAGGGATCACTGAAGCTTTCTTT

J: TRBJ1-6
D: NA
V: TRBV11-2
size: NA
CDR3: CASSFTRGLLSPLHF
DNA: TGTGCCAGCAGTTTTACCCGGGGTCTACTTTCACCCCTCCACTTT

J: TRBJ2-3
D: TRBD1
V: TRBV2
size: NA
CDR3: CASSGQGASTDTQYF
DNA: TGTGCCAGCAGTGGACAGGGGGCGAGCACAGATACGCAGTATTTT

J: TRBJ2-1
D: TRBD1
V: TRBV10-1
size: NA
CDR3: CASSDPRQGGDEQFF
DNA: TGCGCCAGCAGTGATCCAAGACAGGGGGGCGATGAGCAGTTCTTC

J: TRBJ2-7
D: NA
V: TRBV28
size: NA
CDR3: CASRNTLASYEQYF
DNA: TGTGCCAGCAGAAACACCCTAGCGAGCTACGAGCAGTACTTC

J: TRBJ1-5
D: NA
V: TRBV9
size: NA
CDR3: CASSEGHGGNQPQHF
DNA: TGTGCCAGCAGCGAGGGACATGGAGGCAATCAGCCCCAGCATTTT

J: TRBJ1-2
D: TRBD1
V: TRBV6-1
size: once
CDR3: CASSERVQGSHYGYTF
DNA: TGTGCCAGCAGTGAGAGAGTACAGGGGTCTCACTATGGCTACACCTTC

J: TRBJ2-3
D: NA
V: TRBV7-7
size: NA
CDR3: CASSSGIADTQYF
DNA: TGTGCTAGCAGCTCAGGCATCGCAGATACGCAGTATTTT

J: TRBJ2-7
D: NA
V: TRBV29-1
size: NA
CDR3: CSVGGPSSYEQYF
DNA: TGCAGCGTTGGGGGGCCTAGCTCCTACGAGCAGTACTTC

J: TRBJ2-1
D: TRBD1
V: TRBV6-1
size: NA
CDR3: CASSAARQGNSNEQFF
DNA: TGTGCCAGCAGTGCAGCCCGACAGGGTAACTCCAATGAGCAGTTCTTC

J: TRBJ1-6
D: NA
V: TRBV10-3
size: NA
CDR3: CAISVRGGSNSSPLHF
DNA: TGTGCCATCAGTGTAAGGGGGGGCTCGAATAGTTCACCCCTCCACTTT

J: TRBJ2-6
D: NA
V: TRBV7-6
size: NA
CDR3: CASSRSSAGANVLTF
DNA: TGTGCCAGCAGCAGGAGTTCAGCTGGGGCCAACGTCCTGACTTTC